The 28 T cell receptor beta chains below were found in one sample sequenced in a study of T cell responses to AZD1222 COVID-19 vaccine. Assay: immunoSEQ multiplex PCR; the TCRdb copy retains only in-frame clones and omits some. Of more than 150,000 clones in the sample, 85% to 95% were seen once. Sequences were derived from peripheral blood, sampled 28 days after the second AZD1222 dose. The receptors shown here come from an adult who received the AZD1222 COVID-19 vaccine.

The chain carries TRBV6-2 or TRBV6-3 and TRBJ1-1; 10 positions match TRBD1. The CDR3 consists of 15 residues. Germline assignment: CDR1 MNHEY and CDR2 SVGEGT. V gave up 5 bases and J gave up 1 base; unmatched junction bases: 4. CDR3 DNA sequence: TGTGCCAGCAGTAACCGGGACAGGGGGAACACTGAAGCTTTCTTT. Translating it yields CASSNRDRGNTEAFF.

The chain recombines TRBV10-3 with TRBJ2-5; the D call may be TRBD1 or TRBD2 (6 bases each). The V gene's germline CDR1 is ENHRY and CDR2 SYGVKD. This CDR3 contains 15 residues. The V and J ends lost 0 bases and 4 bases respectively, with 12 bases between them. This CDR3 reads CAISESAGGGETQYF. Written as DNA, the CDR3 is TGTGCCATCAGTGAGTCGGCCGGGGGCGGAGAGACCCAGTACTTC.

This rearrangement joins TRBV30 to TRBJ1-1, with D perhaps TRBD1 (6 bases). Trimming removed 0 bases at V and 8 bases at J, with 13 bases between. The CDR3 length is 13 residues. The germline V gene has CDR1 GTSNPN and CDR2 SVGIG (reference sequence). The CDR3 DNA is TGTGCCTGGAGTGTGGGGGGCGGCGAAGAAGCTTTCTTT. It translates to CAWSVGGGEEAFF.

This rearrangement joins TRBV18 to TRBJ2-7; 9 bases line up with TRBD1. CDR3 size: 16 residues. Looked up from germline, CDR1 is KGHSH and CDR2 is LQKENI. V shed 6 bases, J shed 6 bases, and the junction held 15 bases outside the gene matches. CDR3 DNA: TGTGCCAGCTCGCCCCTGGACGGGACAGGGTCCGGCGAGCAGTACTTC. This encodes CASSPLDGTGSGEQYF.

The V call is TRBV5-1, the J call TRBJ2-7, with a tentative D call TRBD2 (5 bases). The CDR3 is 14 amino acids. Germline CDR1 reads SGHRS; CDR2 reads YFSETQ. V was pared by 1 base and J by 3 bases, with 11 bases between. In nucleotides, the CDR3 is TGCGCCAGCAGCTTGCAGGCCCGGGGCTACGAGCAGTACTTC. It translates to CASSLQARGYEQYF.

The sample holds a few counts of this clone. This chain uses TRBV19 with TRBJ1-2; the D is unclear. V dropped 7 bases and J dropped 8 bases, with 20 bases sitting between them. CDR1 is LNHDA and CDR2 is SQIVND in the germline V gene (reference sequence). There are 14 residues in the CDR3. CDR3 sequence reads: CASTTERDYGGYTF. The CDR3 DNA reads as TGTGCCAGTACCACCGAGCGGGATTACGGCGGCTACACCTTC.

This chain uses TRBV19 with TRBJ2-2; tentatively, D is TRBD1 or TRBD2 (5 bases each). V lost 6 bases, J lost 4 bases, and 18 bases lay in between. The CDR3 contains 16 residues. The germline gives CDR1 LNHDA, CDR2 SQIVND (reference sequence). The CDR3 protein is CASSRAVRGSTGELFF. The CDR3 DNA sequence: TGTGCCAGTAGCCGAGCGGTGAGGGGTTCCACCGGGGAGCTGTTTTTT.

The chain joins TRBV5-1 to TRBJ1-2, with 11 bases lining up with TRBD1. Germline CDR1 SGHRS, CDR2 YFSETQ. V lost 3 bases and J lost 8; bases outside the gene matches: 6. The length of the CDR3 is 14 residues. The CDR3 sequence: CASSSPGTGGGYTF. In DNA form, the CDR3 reads TGCGCCAGCAGCTCCCCCGGGACAGGGGGAGGCTACACCTTC.

The V and J genes are TRBV27 and TRBJ2-7; D is unresolved. CDR3 length equals 13 residues. The V end was cut by 2 bases, the J end by 2 bases, with 7 bases between. In germline, CDR1 is MNHEY, CDR2 SMNVEV (reference sequence). The CDR3 DNA follows: TGTGCCAGCAGTTTAGGTTATGCCTACGAGCAGTACTTC. Amino acid sequence: CASSLGYAYEQYF.

This rearrangement joins TRBV7-2 to TRBJ2-1; 11 bases align to TRBD2. V lost 5 bases and J lost 4; bases outside the gene matches: 7. CDR1 is SGHTA, CDR2 FQGNSA, per germline. The CDR3 runs 16 residues. CDR3 DNA: TGTGCCAGCAGCCAAAGGCCTAGCGGGGGGTACAATGAGCAGTTCTTC. It yields the protein CASSQRPSGGYNEQFF. Using reference TRBV7-2 and TRBJ2-1 for the parts outside the CDR3, the full variable domain is GAGVSQSPSNKVTEKGKDVELRCDPISGHTALYWYRQSLGQGLEFLIYFQGNSAPDKSGLPSDRFSAERTGGSVSTLTIQRTQQEDSAVYLCASSQRPSGGYNEQFFGPGTRLTVL.

The rearrangement links TRBV18 to TRBJ2-5; no reliable D call. Germline V lookup: CDR1 KGHSH, CDR2 LQKENI. CDR3 length equals 14 residues. With 0 bases removed from V and 3 bases from J, the gap between germline ends came to 8 bases. The CDR3 sequence is CASSPPLEEETQYF. The DNA of the CDR3 is TGTGCCAGCTCACCACCGCTAGAAGAAGAGACCCAGTACTTC. The full variable domain, its missing parts supplied by reference TRBV18 and TRBJ2-5, is NAGVMQNPRHLVRRRGQEARLRCSPMKGHSHVYWYRQLPEEGLKFMVYLQKENIIDESGMPKERFSAEFPKEGPSILRIQQVVRGDSAAYFCASSPPLEEETQYFGPGTRLLVL.

CDR3: CASSIGPGHEAFF. CDR3 nucleotide sequence: TGTGCCAGTAGTATAGGACCGGGGCATGAAGCTTTCTTT. The rearrangement uses TRBV19 and TRBJ1-1; tentatively, D is TRBD1 (5 bases). The CDR3 extends over 13 amino acids. V lost 1 base, J lost 7 bases, and 10 bases lay in between. Germline CDR1 and CDR2: LNHDA and SQIVND (reference sequence).

The chain employs TRBV7-3 and TRBJ2-1; D may be TRBD2 (6 bases). The germline V gene has CDR1 SGHTA and CDR2 FQGTGA. V gave up 5 bases and J gave up 5 bases, with 16 bases separating them. This CDR3 contains 15 residues. The CDR3 bases are TGTGCCAGCAGCCAGACTAGTCGGGATCACAATGAGCAGTTCTTC. It yields the protein CASSQTSRDHNEQFF.

The genes are TRBV15 and TRBJ2-3; no definite D call. Trimming left V 1 base short and J 2 bases short, with 16 bases between. This CDR3 has 17 amino acids. Germline values: CDR1 LNHNV, CDR2 YYDKDF (reference sequence). The CDR3 nucleotides read TGTGCCACCAGCAGAGGAATACATGCATTCTCCACAGATACGCAGTATTTT. Translated, it gives CATSRGIHAFSTDTQYF.

The chain uses TRBV7-8 and TRBJ2-1, with 7 bases fitting TRBD1. This CDR3 region has 13 residues. V lost 3 bases and J lost 9; bases outside the gene matches: 5. Germline-derived CDR1 and CDR2 are SGHVS and FQNEAQ. CDR3 coding DNA: TGTGCCAGCAGCTTTAGGGGGCGCGGTGAGCAGTTCTTC. Protein: CASSFRGRGEQFF.

The chain joins TRBV7-2 to TRBJ1-2, with 9 bases identical to TRBD1. This CDR3 spans 13 amino acids. With V trimmed by 5 bases and J by 6 bases, 4 bases remained unmatched. Looked up from germline, CDR1 is SGHTA and CDR2 is FQGNSA. CDR3 DNA sequence: TGTGCCAGCAGCCCACGGGACAGGGATGGCTACACCTTC. Encoded protein: CASSPRDRDGYTF.

In DNA, the CDR3 is TGTGCCAGCCACCCCGGGACAGGGGGCACCGGGGAGCTGTTTTTT. This codes for CASHPGTGGTGELFF. The chain joins TRBV6-5 to TRBJ2-2; 11 positions agree with TRBD1. Germline-derived CDR1 and CDR2 are MNHEY and SVGAGI. V lost 8 bases and J lost 4; bases outside the gene matches: 6. The CDR3 runs 15 residues.

The CDR3 here is CASSLTSRETQYF. The CDR3 coding sequence is TGCGCCAGCAGCCTGACTAGCCGCGAGACCCAGTACTTC. V usage is TRBV4-1 and J usage is TRBJ2-5, with 7 bases identical to TRBD2. The CDR3 extends over 13 amino acids. V lost 4 bases and J lost 5; bases outside the gene matches: 4. The germline V gene has CDR1 MGHRA and CDR2 YSYEKL.

The rearrangement joins TRBV4-3 to TRBJ2-1, with 7 bases that match TRBD2. CDR3 length: 13 residues. Germline V gene data show CDR1 as LGHNA and CDR2 as YSLEER. CDR3 nucleotide sequence: TGCGCAGCTGGCGGGGGCTCCTACAATGAGCAGTTCTTC. Translated, it gives CAAGGGSYNEQFF.

The gene calls are TRBV11-2 and TRBJ1-3; D remains ambiguous. V was trimmed by 5 bases and J by 1 base, leaving 9 bases between them. This CDR3 has 14 amino acids. Per the germline V gene, CDR1 is SGHAT and CDR2 is FQNNGV. CDR3 in DNA: TGTGCCAGCAGCGCTACACGGTCTGGAAACACCATATATTTT. This encodes CASSATRSGNTIYF.

The rearrangement uses TRBV6-6 and TRBJ1-6, with 10 bases lining up with TRBD1. This CDR3 spans 16 amino acids. Trimming removed 4 bases from V and 7 bases from J; junction bases left unmatched: 7. Germline CDR1 is MNHNY and CDR2 is SVGAGI (reference sequence). CDR3 sequence: CASSWLLDRGNSPLHF. The CDR3 DNA is TGTGCCAGCAGTTGGCTGTTGGACAGGGGGAATTCACCCCTCCACTTT.

V and J are TRBV27 and TRBJ2-7; tentatively, D is TRBD1 or TRBD2 (7 bases each). CDR1 and CDR2 from the germline V gene are MNHEY and SMNVEV (reference sequence). This CDR3 is built from 14 residues. The germline V and J ends were trimmed by 3 bases and 6 bases, with 15 bases remaining between them. The CDR3 protein is CASSLGQGGGEQYF. The CDR3 DNA reads as TGTGCCAGCAGTTTGGGGCAGGGGGGGGGCGAGCAGTACTTC.

The chain carries TRBV3-1 (or the pseudogene TRBV3-2) and TRBJ2-7; D uncertain. The length of the CDR3 is 14 residues. Germline CDR1 is LGHDT and CDR2 is YNNKEL (reference sequence). Trimming cost V 0 bases and J 1 base, with 7 bases left between them. CDR3 DNA sequence: TGTGCCAGCAGCCAAGACAGATTTTCCTACGAGCAGTACTTC. Translated: CASSQDRFSYEQYF.

The rearrangement uses TRBV9 and TRBJ2-5; 11 bases line up with TRBD1. CDR3 length equals 15 residues. Per the germline V gene, CDR1 is SGDLS and CDR2 is YYNGEE. Germline trimming cut 3 bases from V and 5 bases from J; bases unmatched to any gene: 6. This CDR3 is CASSARTGGRETQYF. The CDR3 DNA follows: TGTGCCAGCAGCGCCCGGACAGGGGGCCGGGAGACCCAGTACTTC. The variable domain in full, with the rest retrieved from reference TRBV9 and TRBJ2-5, is DSGVTQTPKHLITATGQRVTLRCSPRSGDLSVYWYQQSLDQGLQFLIQYYNGEERAKGNILERFSAQQFPDLHSELNLSSLELGDSALYFCASSARTGGRETQYFGPGTRLLVL.

V gene TRBV13 combines with J gene TRBJ1-1; no definite D call. V shed 1 base and J shed 5 bases, with 14 bases lying between them. This CDR3 region has 15 residues. Per germline, CDR1 PRHDT and CDR2 FYEKMQ (reference sequence). This chain's CDR3 is CASSLAGRGMTEAFF. For the CDR3, the DNA is TGTGCCAGCAGCTTAGCTGGTCGGGGAATGACTGAAGCTTTCTTT.

The gene calls are TRBV2 and TRBJ1-1; D gene ambiguous. The CDR3 loop spans 14 amino acids. Germline CDR1 and CDR2: SNHLY and FYNNEI. V lost 7 bases and J lost 5, with 17 bases in between. CDR3 DNA: TGTGCCAGCAAACGGGCCACCGGTGGAACTGAAGCTTTCTTT. Its protein product is CASKRATGGTEAFF.

This clone was counted once. The V and J genes are TRBV7-9 and TRBJ1-3; D uncertain. The CDR3 consists of 18 residues. From germline, CDR1 is SEHNR and CDR2 FQNEAQ (reference sequence). The V end was cut by 4 bases, the J end by 1 base, with 20 bases between. The CDR3 bases are TGTGCCAGCAGCTCGAACCGGGCCCCCGGCAGGTCTGGAAACACCATATATTTT. Encoded protein: CASSSNRAPGRSGNTIYF.

The count of this clone is one. This chain joins TRBV5-1 and TRBJ2-3; D unresolved. V was trimmed by 4 bases and J by 2 bases, leaving 17 bases between them. Germline V gives CDR1 SGHRS, CDR2 YFSETQ. There are 16 residues in the CDR3. CDR3 residues: CASSRGSVGNTDTQYF. The CDR3 nucleotides are TGCGCCAGCAGCCGCGGATCGGTAGGCAACACAGATACGCAGTATTTT. Based on the CDR3 plus reference TRBV5-1 and TRBJ2-3, the full variable domain is KAGVTQTPRYLIKTRGQQVTLSCSPISGHRSVSWYQQTPGQGLQFLFEYFSETQRNKGNFPGRFSGRQFSNSRSEMNVSTLELGDSALYLCASSRGSVGNTDTQYFGPGTRLTVL.